The T cell receptor (beta chain) under discussion was sequenced for a study of cytomegalovirus exposure and HLA in healthy donors. Turning to this clone: Its target is not known.

Germline CDR1 reads MDHEN; CDR2 reads SYDVKM. The CDR3 is made up of 15 amino acids. V shed 3 bases and J shed 7 bases, with 18 bases lying between them. Whole-study findings and limits: High specificity and sensitivity for cytomegalovirus status were reported for the classifier.

In the PCR, 60 Vbeta and 13 Jbeta primers were used. TCRdb keeps only in-frame clones here, not all; method: immunoSEQ multiplex PCR. Among some 130,000 clones listed, around four fifths were seen once. Sequencing input: PBMCs. The receptor's source is a male donor in good health and CMV-seronegative. This chain connects TRBV28 to TRBJ1-2; no clear D gene. The CDR3 sequence is CASSFSPLDEGGYTF. The CDR3 DNA follows: TGTGCCAGCAGTTTCTCCCCCCTGGACGAGGGTGGCTACACCTTC.